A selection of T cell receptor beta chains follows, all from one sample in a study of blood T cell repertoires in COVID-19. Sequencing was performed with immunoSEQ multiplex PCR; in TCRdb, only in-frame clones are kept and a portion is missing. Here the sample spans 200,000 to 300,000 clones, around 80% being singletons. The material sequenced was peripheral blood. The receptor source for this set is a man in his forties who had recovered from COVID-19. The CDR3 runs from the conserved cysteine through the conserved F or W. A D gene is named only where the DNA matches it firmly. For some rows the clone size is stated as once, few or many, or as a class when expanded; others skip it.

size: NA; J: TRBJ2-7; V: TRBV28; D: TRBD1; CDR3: CASSPPPGRGPYEQYF; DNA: TGTGCCAGCAGTCCTCCTCCCGGCAGGGGGCCCTACGAGCAGTACTTC
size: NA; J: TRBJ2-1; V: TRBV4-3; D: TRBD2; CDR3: CASSWDYYNEQFF; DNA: TGCGCCAGCAGCTGGGACTACTACAATGAGCAGTTCTTC
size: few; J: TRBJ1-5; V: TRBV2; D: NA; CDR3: CASNEEGPWPQHF; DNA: TGTGCCAGCAATGAGGAGGGCCCCTGGCCCCAGCATTTT
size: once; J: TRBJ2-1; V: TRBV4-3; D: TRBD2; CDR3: CASSQEGGRGNEQFF; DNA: TGCGCCAGCAGCCAAGAGGGTGGGAGGGGCAATGAGCAGTTCTTC
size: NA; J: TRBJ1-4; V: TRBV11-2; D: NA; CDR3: CASLSLGGTNEKLFF; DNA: TGTGCCAGCCTTAGCCTAGGAGGAACTAATGAAAAACTGTTTTTT
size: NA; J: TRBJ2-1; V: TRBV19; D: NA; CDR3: CASSKLSRVPVDEQFF; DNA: TGTGCCAGTAGTAAGCTTTCGAGGGTCCCGGTGGATGAGCAGTTCTTC
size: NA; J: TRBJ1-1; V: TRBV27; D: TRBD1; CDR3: CARGGMGGGRGITEAFF; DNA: TGTGCCCGGGGGGGTATGGGGGGGGGCAGGGGGATCACTGAAGCTTTCTTT
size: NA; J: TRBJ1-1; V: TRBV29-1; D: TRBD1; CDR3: CSVVTGKSTEAFF; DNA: TGCAGCGTCGTGACAGGGAAGTCGACTGAAGCTTTCTTT
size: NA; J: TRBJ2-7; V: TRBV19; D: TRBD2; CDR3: CASSIGRLAGYEQYF; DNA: TGTGCCAGTAGTATAGGAAGACTAGCGGGTTACGAGCAGTACTTC
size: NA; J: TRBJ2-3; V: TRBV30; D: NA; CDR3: CAWSGRGTQYF; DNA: TGTGCCTGGAGTGGGCGAGGTACGCAGTATTTT
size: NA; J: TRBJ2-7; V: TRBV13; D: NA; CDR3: CASSLSFEFTYEQYF; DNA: TGTGCCAGCAGCTTATCATTTGAGTTTACCTACGAGCAGTACTTC
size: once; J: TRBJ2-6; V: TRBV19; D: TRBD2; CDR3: CASTTSGGLSGANVLTF; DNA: TGTGCCAGTACCACTAGCGGGGGGCTCTCTGGGGCCAACGTCCTGACTTTC
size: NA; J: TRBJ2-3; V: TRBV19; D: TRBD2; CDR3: CASGLAGTDTQYF; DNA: TGTGCCTCGGGACTAGCGGGCACAGATACGCAGTATTTT
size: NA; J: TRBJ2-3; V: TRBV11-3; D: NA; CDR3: CASTGDTDTQYF; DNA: TGTGCCAGCACCGGGGATACAGATACGCAGTATTTT
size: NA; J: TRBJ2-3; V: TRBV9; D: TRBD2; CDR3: CASSVGLAGAQDTQYF; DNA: TGTGCCAGCAGCGTAGGTCTAGCGGGAGCACAGGATACGCAGTATTTT
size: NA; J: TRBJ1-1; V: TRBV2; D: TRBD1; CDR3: CASRQGAAEMNTEAFF; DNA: TGTGCCAGCAGGCAGGGGGCGGCCGAGATGAACACTGAAGCTTTCTTT
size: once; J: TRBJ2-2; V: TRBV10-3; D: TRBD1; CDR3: CASRGTGYTGELFF; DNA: TGTGCCTCAAGAGGGACAGGCTACACCGGGGAGCTGTTTTTT
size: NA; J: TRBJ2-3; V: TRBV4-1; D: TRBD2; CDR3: CASSHTSGRTDTQYF; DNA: TGCGCCAGCAGCCATACTAGCGGGAGGACAGATACGCAGTATTTT
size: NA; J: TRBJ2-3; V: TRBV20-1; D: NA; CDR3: CSASKLLTDTQYF; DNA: TGCAGTGCTAGTAAACTTCTCACAGATACGCAGTATTTT
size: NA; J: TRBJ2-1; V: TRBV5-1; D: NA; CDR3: CASSLVTADEQFF; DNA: TGCGCCAGCAGCTTGGTCACAGCAGATGAGCAGTTCTTC
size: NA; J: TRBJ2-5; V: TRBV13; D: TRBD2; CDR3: CASSSGLDQSETQYF; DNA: TGTGCCAGCAGCTCAGGACTAGATCAGTCCGAGACCCAGTACTTC
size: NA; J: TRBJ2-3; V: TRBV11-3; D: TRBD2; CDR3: CASSQREDLDTQYF; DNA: TGTGCCAGCAGCCAGCGGGAGGATTTAGATACGCAGTATTTT
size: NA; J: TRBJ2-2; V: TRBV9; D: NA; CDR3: CASSLEGATSGELFF; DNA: TGTGCCAGCAGTTTGGAGGGGGCGACATCCGGGGAGCTGTTTTTT
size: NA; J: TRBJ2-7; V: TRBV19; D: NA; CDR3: CASSTVPYEQYF; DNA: TGTGCCAGTAGTACAGTCCCCTACGAGCAGTACTTC